The sequence of this TCR beta chain was determined in a study of blood T cell repertoires in COVID-19. Overall study context: Specimens from acute and convalescent COVID-19 originated in the United States, Italy and Spain.

All enrollees were roughly 18 to 95 years old and from fewer than 30 US areas. Participants were placed into cohorts based on the clinical history they reported. Per germline, CDR1 KGHDR and CDR2 SFDVKD. This CDR3 has 17 residues. V was pared by 0 bases and J by 6 bases, with 16 bases between. Authors' data handling: Reference gene primer amplification yielded estimated nucleated cell counts. Using immunoSEQ multiplex PCR, the repertoire was profiled, and TCRdb retains in-frame clones only, with some absent. The V and J calls and clone size are taken from that table; D and trimming were inferred from the DNA. The sample lists 300,000 to 400,000 clones; roughly 88% were seen once.

The specimen sequenced was PBMCs or T cells enriched from blood (not recorded which). This chain connects TRBV24-1 to TRBJ2-2; a weak D match, TRBD2 (5 bases). The receptor's source is a woman in her twenties or thirties with acute COVID-19. Here the CDR3 DNA reads TGTGCCACCAGTGATTTGCTGAACTCAGGACTCGCCGGGGAGCTGTTTTTT. Protein: CATSDLLNSGLAGELFF.